The TCR beta chain under discussion was sequenced for a study of cytomegalovirus exposure and HLA in healthy donors. The study's findings and limits: In an earlier analysis, in approximately 570 donors, most V segments appeared productive either ~90% or ~30% of the time. Roughly uniform sequencing depth across donors was assumed, possibly incorrectly.

The CDR3 contains 15 residues. The germline V and J ends were trimmed by 1 base and 4 bases, with 11 bases remaining between them. Germline V CDR1 and CDR2: LGHNA, YNFKEQ. The PCR employed 60 Vbeta primers together with 13 Jbeta primers. Original handling: Counted up in a later analysis, unique TCR beta chains came to approximately 83 million, with around 11 million shared. The table came from immunoSEQ multiplex PCR; TCRdb's copy has only in-frame clones and leaves some out. That table supplies the V and J calls and clone size; D and trimming were determined from the DNA. The table has some 150,000 clones, 65% to 85% seen once. With regard to this clone: The antigen is undetermined.

The TCR comes from a woman aged 25 to 45 in good health and CMV-seropositive. V is TRBV4-2 and J is TRBJ2-4, with a possible D match to TRBD2 (6 bases). The sequencing input was PBMCs. The CDR3 loop reads CASSQVGGTKNIQYF. DNA of the CDR3: TGTGCCAGCAGCCAAGTAGGCGGGACTAAAAACATTCAGTACTTC.